The present T cell receptor (beta chain) was sequenced within a study of TIL therapy for anti-PD-1-resistant metastatic lung cancer. Study context: Half of patients were current or former smokers. Tumors carried a median about 1.6 non-synonymous mutations per megabase.

This CDR3 region has 13 residues. V lost 6 bases, J lost 5 bases, and 4 bases stayed unmatched. Germline lookup yields CDR1 SNHLY and CDR2 FYNNEI. As concerns this clone: Its antigen is unidentified.

Sequencing used immunoSEQ v3. Sequencing was performed with immunoSEQ multiplex PCR; in TCRdb, only in-frame clones are kept and a portion is missing. Of tens of thousands of clones in the sample, less than 85% were seen once. Study-level findings and limits: This highly selected cohort may not generalize to typical lung cancer patients.

The time point is: pre-treatment sample, taken before nivolumab and TIL therapy. This specimen was blood, taken at baseline. This TCR was recovered from a person between 25 and 80 years old with non-small cell lung cancer. The rearrangement joins TRBV2 to TRBJ1-5, with 7 nucleotides matching TRBD1. This CDR3 is CASRGQLYQPQHF. Here the CDR3 DNA reads TGTGCCAGCAGGGGACAGCTGTATCAGCCCCAGCATTTT.